This T cell receptor beta chain was recorded in a study of T cell repertoires in cytomegalovirus infection. Whole-study context: Indications came from public TCR beta signatures; they pointed to CMV infection and to a matching HLA type. Broader study findings: Clonotype analysis showed dominance of the ex vivo response by HLA-C-restricted CMV-specific TCR beta clonotypes.

TCRdb called the reads again in MiXCR, with one record for every CDR3 protein. The table shows approximately 110,000 distinct CDR3 sequences, with around 10% occurring only once. The germline V gene has CDR1 ENHRY and CDR2 SYGVKD. The CDR3 is 15 amino acids. V was shortened by 3 bases and J by 2 bases, with 14 bases between the two germline ends. This clonotype was seen many times. The antigen is unknown. Material for sequencing was PBMCs, sequenced either directly or after in vitro stimulation (not recorded which). The gene calls are TRBV10-3 and TRBJ2-7, with a weak D call TRBD1 (6 bases). This receptor was identified in a human donor in good health (CMV status not recorded). Some clones in this sample may be carry-over from other donors' samples. CDR3: CAISDPGQGTYEQYV. In nucleotides, the CDR3 is TGTGCCATCAGTGACCCGGGACAAGGAACCTACGAGCAGTACGTC.